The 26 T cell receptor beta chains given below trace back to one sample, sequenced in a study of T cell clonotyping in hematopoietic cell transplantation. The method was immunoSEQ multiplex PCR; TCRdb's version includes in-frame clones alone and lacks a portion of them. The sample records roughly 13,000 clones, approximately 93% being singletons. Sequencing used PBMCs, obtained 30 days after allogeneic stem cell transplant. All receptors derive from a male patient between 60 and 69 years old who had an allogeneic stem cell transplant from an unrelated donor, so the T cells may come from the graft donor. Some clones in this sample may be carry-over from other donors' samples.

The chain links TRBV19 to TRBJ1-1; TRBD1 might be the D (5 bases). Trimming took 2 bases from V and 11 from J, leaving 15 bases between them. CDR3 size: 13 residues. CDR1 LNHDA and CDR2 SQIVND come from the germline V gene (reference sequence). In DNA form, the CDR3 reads TGTGCCAGTAGTATACTTGGGACCAAAAGGGCTTTCTTT. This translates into CASSILGTKRAFF.

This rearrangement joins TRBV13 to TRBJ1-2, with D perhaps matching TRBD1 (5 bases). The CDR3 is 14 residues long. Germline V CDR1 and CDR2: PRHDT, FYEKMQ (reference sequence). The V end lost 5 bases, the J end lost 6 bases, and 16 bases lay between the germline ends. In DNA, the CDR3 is TGTGCCAGCAGCCTTGCTGCAGGGCTCCATGGCTACACCTTC. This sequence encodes CASSLAAGLHGYTF.

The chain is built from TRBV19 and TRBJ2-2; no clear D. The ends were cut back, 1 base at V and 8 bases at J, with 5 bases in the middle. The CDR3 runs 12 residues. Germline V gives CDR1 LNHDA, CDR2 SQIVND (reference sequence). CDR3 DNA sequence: TGTGCCAGTAGTATAGGGCAGGGGGAGCTGTTTTTT. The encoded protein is CASSIGQGELFF.

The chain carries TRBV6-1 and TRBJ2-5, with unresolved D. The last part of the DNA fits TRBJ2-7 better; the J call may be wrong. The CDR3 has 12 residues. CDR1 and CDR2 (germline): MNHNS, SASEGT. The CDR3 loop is CASRDEPYEQYF. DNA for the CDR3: TGTGCCAGCAGGGACGAGCCCTACGAGCAGTACTTC.

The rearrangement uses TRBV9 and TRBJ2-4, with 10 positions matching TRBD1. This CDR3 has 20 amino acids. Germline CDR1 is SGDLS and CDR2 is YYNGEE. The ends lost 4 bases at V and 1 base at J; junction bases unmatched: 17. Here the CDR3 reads CASSHLTGGASGVAKNIQYF. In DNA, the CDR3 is TGTGCCAGCAGCCATTTGACAGGGGGCGCGAGTGGGGTGGCCAAAAACATTCAGTACTTC.

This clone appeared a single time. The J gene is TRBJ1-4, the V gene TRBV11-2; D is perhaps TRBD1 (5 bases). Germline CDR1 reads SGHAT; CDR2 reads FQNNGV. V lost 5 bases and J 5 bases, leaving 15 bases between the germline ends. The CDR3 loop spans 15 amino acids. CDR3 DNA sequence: TGTGCCAGCAGCCCCCTGACAGCCCCAAATGAAAAACTGTTTTTT. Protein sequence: CASSPLTAPNEKLFF.

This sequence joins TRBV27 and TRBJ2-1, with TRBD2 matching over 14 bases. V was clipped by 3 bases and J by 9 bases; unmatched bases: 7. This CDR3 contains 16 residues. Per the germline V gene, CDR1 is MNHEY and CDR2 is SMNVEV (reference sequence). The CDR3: CASSLSTSGGGFEQFF. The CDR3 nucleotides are TGTGCCAGCAGTTTGTCGACTAGCGGGGGGGGTTTTGAGCAGTTCTTC.

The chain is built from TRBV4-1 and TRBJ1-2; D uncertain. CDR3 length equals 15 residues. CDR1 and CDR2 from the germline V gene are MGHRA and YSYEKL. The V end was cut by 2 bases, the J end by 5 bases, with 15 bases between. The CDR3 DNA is TGCGCCAGCAGCCAAACCTTTGTCTCAGGATATGGCTACACCTTC. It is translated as CASSQTFVSGYGYTF.

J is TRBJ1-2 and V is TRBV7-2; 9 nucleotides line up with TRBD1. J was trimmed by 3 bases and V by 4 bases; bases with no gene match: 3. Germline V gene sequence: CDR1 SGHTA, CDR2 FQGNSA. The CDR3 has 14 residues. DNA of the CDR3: TGTGCCAGCAGCTCGGGACAGGGCCACTATGGCTACACCTTC. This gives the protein CASSSGQGHYGYTF.

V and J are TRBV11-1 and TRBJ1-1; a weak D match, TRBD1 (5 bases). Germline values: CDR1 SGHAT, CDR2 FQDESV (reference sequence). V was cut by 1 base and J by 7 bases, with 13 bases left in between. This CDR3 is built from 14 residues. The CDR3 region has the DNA TGTGCCAGCAGCTTAGATTCGGGGGACCATGAAGCTTTCTTT. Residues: CASSLDSGDHEAFF.

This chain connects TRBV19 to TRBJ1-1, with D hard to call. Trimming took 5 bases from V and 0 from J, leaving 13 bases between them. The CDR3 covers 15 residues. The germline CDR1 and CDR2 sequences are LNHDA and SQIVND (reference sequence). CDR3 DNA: TGTGCCAGTAGTTTAACGTACGGATTGAACACTGAAGCTTTCTTT. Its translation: CASSLTYGLNTEAFF.

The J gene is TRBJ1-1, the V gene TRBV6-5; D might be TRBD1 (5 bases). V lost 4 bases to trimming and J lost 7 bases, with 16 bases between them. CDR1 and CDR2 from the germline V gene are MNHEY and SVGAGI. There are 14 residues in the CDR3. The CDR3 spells CASSSQGGVVEAFF. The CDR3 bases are TGTGCCAGCAGTTCTCAGGGAGGGGTTGTTGAAGCTTTCTTT.

The CDR3, as DNA: TGTGCCAGCAGCTTGAGGGTTCTTTATAGCAATCAGCCCCAGCATTTT. Its translation is CASSLRVLYSNQPQHF. J is TRBJ1-5 and V is TRBV11-3; no clear D gene. The germline CDR1 and CDR2 sequences are SGHNT and YENEEA. V shed 3 bases and J shed 0 bases, with 12 bases lying between them. CDR3 length equals 16 residues.

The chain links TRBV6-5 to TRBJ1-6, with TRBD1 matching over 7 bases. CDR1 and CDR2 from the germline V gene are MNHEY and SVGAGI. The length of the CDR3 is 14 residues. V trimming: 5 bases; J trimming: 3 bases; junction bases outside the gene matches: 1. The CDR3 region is CASSRDSYNSPLHF. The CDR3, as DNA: TGTGCCAGCAGTAGGGACAGCTATAATTCACCCCTCCACTTT.

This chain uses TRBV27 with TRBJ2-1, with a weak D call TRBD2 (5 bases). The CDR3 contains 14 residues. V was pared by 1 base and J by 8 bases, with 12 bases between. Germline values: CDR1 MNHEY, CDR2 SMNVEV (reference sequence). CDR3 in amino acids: CASSLLREWDEQFF. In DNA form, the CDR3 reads TGTGCCAGCAGTTTATTGAGGGAATGGGATGAGCAGTTCTTC.

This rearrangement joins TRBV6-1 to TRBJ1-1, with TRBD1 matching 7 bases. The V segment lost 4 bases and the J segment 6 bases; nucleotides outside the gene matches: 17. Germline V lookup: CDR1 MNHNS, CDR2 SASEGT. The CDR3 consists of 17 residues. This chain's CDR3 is CASSAEPTGRLGAEAFF. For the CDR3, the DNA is TGTGCCAGCAGTGCCGAACCGACAGGGCGCTTGGGGGCTGAAGCTTTCTTT.

The CDR3 DNA follows: TGTGCCAGCAGCTTGGCAGGGCCCAGGTACGAGCAGTACTTC. Its translation is CASSLAGPRYEQYF. V and J are TRBV5-5 and TRBJ2-7; D may be TRBD1 (5 bases). The CDR3 contains 14 residues. V was clipped by 0 bases and J by 4 bases, with 11 bases between them. The V gene's germline CDR1 is SGHKS and CDR2 YYEKEE (reference sequence).

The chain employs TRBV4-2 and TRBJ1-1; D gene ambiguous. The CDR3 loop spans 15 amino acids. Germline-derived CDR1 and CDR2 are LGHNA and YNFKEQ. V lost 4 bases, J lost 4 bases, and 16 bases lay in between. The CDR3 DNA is TGTGCCAGCAGCCTAGTCTCGGCGAGTCCCACTGAAGCTTTCTTT. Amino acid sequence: CASSLVSASPTEAFF.

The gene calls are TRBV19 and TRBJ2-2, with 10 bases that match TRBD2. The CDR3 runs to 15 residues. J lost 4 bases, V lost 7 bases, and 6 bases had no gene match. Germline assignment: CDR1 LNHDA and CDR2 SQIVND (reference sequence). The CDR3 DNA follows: TGTGCCAGTAAGGTAGCGGGGGGACGCACCGGGGAGCTGTTTTTT. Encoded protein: CASKVAGGRTGELFF.

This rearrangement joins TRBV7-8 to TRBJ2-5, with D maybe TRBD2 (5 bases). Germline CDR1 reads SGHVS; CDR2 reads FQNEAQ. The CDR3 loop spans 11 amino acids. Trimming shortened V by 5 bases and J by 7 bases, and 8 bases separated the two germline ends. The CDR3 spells CASSVSGTQYF. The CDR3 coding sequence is TGTGCCAGCAGCGTCAGCGGGACCCAGTACTTC.

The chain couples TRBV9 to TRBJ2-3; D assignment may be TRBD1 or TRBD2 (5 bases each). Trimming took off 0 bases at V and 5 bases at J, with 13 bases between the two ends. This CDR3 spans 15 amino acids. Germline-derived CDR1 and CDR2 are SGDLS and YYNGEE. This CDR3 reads CASSVAVGAEDTQYF. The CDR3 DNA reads TGTGCCAGCAGCGTAGCCGTCGGGGCTGAAGATACGCAGTATTTT.

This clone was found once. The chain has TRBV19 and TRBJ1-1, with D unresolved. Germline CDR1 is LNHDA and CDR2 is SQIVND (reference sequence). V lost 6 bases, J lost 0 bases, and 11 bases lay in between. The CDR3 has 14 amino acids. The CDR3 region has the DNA TGTGCCAGTAGGGGCAGGCAAGTGAACACTGAAGCTTTCTTT. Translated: CASRGRQVNTEAFF.

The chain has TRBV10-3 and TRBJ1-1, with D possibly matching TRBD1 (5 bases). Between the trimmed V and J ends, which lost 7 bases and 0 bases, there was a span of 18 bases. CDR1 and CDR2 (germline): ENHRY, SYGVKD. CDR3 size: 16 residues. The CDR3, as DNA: TGTGCCATCACCAACCAAGCAGGGCGTATGAACACTGAAGCTTTCTTT. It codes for CAITNQAGRMNTEAFF.

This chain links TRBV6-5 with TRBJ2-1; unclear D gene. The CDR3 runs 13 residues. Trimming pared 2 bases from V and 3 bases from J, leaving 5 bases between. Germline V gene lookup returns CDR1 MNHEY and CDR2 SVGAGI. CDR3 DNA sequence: TGTGCCAGCAGTTACGCTCACTACAATGAGCAGTTCTTC. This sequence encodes CASSYAHYNEQFF.

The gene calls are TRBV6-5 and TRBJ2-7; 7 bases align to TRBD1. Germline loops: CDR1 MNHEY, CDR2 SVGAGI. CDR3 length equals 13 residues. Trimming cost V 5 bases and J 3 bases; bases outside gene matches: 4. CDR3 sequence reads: CASSQSGGYEQYF. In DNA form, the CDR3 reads TGTGCCAGCAGTCAGTCAGGGGGCTACGAGCAGTACTTC.

The CDR3 DNA follows: TGTGCCAGCAGCTTATCACAGGGGTACAATGAGCAGTTCTTC. Translation: CASSLSQGYNEQFF. This rearrangement joins TRBV7-9 to TRBJ2-1; TRBD1 matches 7 bases. The CDR3 spans 14 residues. The junction had 2 bases not matched to a gene; V was cut back by 2 bases and J by 4 bases. Germline V gene data show CDR1 as SEHNR and CDR2 as FQNEAQ (reference sequence).